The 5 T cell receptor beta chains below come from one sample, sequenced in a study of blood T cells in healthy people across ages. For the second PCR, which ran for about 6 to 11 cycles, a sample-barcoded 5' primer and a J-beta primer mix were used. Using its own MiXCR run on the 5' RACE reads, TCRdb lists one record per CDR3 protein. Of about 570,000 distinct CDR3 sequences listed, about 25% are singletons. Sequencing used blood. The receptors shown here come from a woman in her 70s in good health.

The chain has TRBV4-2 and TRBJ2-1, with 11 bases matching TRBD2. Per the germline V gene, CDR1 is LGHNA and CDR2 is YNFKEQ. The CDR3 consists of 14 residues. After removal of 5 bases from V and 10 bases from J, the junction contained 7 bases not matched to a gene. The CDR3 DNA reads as TGTGCCAGCAGCTCCGGGACTAGCGGTAGGGAGCAGTTCTTC. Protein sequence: CASSSGTSGREQFF.

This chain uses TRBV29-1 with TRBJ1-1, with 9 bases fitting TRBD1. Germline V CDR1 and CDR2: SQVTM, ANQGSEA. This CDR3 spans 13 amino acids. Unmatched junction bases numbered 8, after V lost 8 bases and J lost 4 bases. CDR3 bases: TGCAGCCCCTTAGACAGGGGGGGCACTGAAGCTTTCTTT. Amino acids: CSPLDRGGTEAFF.

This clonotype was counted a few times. CDR3 loop: CASSADRSSYNSPLHF. In nucleotides, the CDR3 is TGTGCCAGCAGCGCTGACAGGAGCTCCTATAATTCACCCCTCCACTTT. The chain links TRBV7-9 to TRBJ1-6, with D possibly TRBD1 on 6 matching bases. Per germline, CDR1 SEHNR and CDR2 FQNEAQ (reference sequence). V was cut by 5 bases and J by 0 bases, with 11 bases left in between. The length of the CDR3 is 16 residues.

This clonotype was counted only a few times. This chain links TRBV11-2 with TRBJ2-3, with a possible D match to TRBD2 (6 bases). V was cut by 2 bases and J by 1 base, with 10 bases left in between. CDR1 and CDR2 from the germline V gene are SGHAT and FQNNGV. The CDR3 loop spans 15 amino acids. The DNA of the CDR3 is TGTGCCAGCAGCTTAAAACTAGCCGGCACAGATACGCAGTATTTT. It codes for CASSLKLAGTDTQYF.

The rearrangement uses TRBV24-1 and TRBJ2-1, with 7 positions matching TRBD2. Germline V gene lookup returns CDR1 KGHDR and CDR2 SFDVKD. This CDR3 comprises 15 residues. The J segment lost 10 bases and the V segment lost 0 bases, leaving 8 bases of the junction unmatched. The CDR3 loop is CATSDLKSSGGEQFF. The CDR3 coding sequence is TGTGCCACCAGTGATTTGAAGTCATCGGGAGGCGAGCAGTTCTTC.